The sequence of this T cell receptor (beta chain) was determined in a study of T cell repertoires in cytomegalovirus infection (dated by TCRdb to between 2019 and 2020). Broadly, across the study: Because public TCR beta signatures pointed to carriage of CMV infection together with the matching HLA type, the HLA type of each donor mattered for the analysis.

Per the germline V gene, SQVTM is the CDR1 and ANQGSEA is the CDR2. At the junction V is shortened by 5 bases and J by 4 bases, with 14 bases in between. The CDR3, cysteine through phenylalanine, is 13 amino acids long. Only CDR3 DNA remains: 39 bases, in frame from the first base. The sample holds many counts of this clonotype. It lacks a known antigen. Base quality data are lacking; no much larger clone is found one base away. Sequenced on an Illumina HiSeq 1500. The raw public data were reprocessed by TCRdb itself: fastp quality trimming at Q25, MiXCR clonotype calling, in-frame beta chains only. CDR3 protein duplicates are merged, each entry listing the most common genes and DNA. The sample records approximately 250,000 distinct CDR3 sequences, 6.5% of which are singletons. The ten largest clones represent about 6.5% of the sample. General findings and caveats noted by the study authors: In both this cohort and an independent cohort of several hundred donors, the cumulative frequency of public TCR beta family members distinguished carriers of CMV infection plus the relevant HLA type. The ex vivo response was dominated by HLA-C-restricted CMV-specific TCR beta clonotypes, and the single most frequent clonotype in two of eight donors was supplied by these HLA-C-restricted clonotypes.

The chain is made from TRBV29-1 and TRBJ1-2; a tentative D call is TRBD1 (6 bases match). Sequenced material: PBMCs. This receptor was obtained from a human donor in good health (CMV status not recorded). Some clones in this sample may be carry-over from other donors' samples. CDR3 reads: CSVSGAVSYGYTF. The DNA is as follows: TGCAGCGTTTCGGGGGCAGTAAGCTATGGCTACACCTTC.